The 24 T cell receptor beta chains below all came from one sample that was sequenced in a study of cytomegalovirus exposure and HLA in healthy donors. PCR amplification relied on 60 Vbeta primers (plus 13 Jbeta primers). Only in-frame clones appear in the TCRdb table, and some are missing; sequencing was by immunoSEQ multiplex PCR. The sample includes 90,000 to 150,000 clones, approximately 78% of them seen just once. Input material: PBMCs. Source of these receptors: a woman under 40 in good health and CMV-seropositive.

The chain has TRBV2 and TRBJ2-3; possibly TRBD2 for D (5 bases). The germline gives CDR1 SNHLY, CDR2 FYNNEI. Trimming removed 6 bases at V and 2 bases at J, with 9 bases between. The CDR3 has 13 residues. Here the CDR3 reads CASSRLSTDTQYF. In DNA form, the CDR3 reads TGTGCCAGCAGCAGACTATCCACAGATACGCAGTATTTT.

The chain links TRBV19 to TRBJ2-3, with 7 bases identical to TRBD1. Germline values: CDR1 LNHDA, CDR2 SQIVND (reference sequence). The CDR3 totals 13 residues. V trimming: 8 bases; J trimming: 6 bases; junction bases outside the gene matches: 8. The CDR3 DNA reads as TGTGCCAGTTCACAGGGGTTGGTGGATACGCAGTATTTT. It translates to CASSQGLVDTQYF.

V usage is TRBV6-1 and J usage is TRBJ1-1; 7 bases are shared with TRBD1. The V gene's germline CDR1 is MNHNS and CDR2 SASEGT. CDR3 length: 13 residues. Trimming cost V 6 bases and J 9 bases; bases outside gene matches: 10. For the CDR3, the DNA is TGTGCCAGCAGCATATACGGGACAGCTAAAGCTTTCTTT. It yields the protein CASSIYGTAKAFF.

CDR3 DNA sequence: TGTGCCAGCAGCCCCCCCAATAGCGGGGGGGTAGACTTCAAAAACATTCAGTACTTC. Translated: CASSPPNSGGVDFKNIQYF. The V and J genes are TRBV2 and TRBJ2-4, with TRBD2 matching 11 bases. This CDR3 contains 19 residues. Per the germline V gene, CDR1 is SNHLY and CDR2 is FYNNEI. Losses at the gene ends were 6 bases for V and 3 bases for J; bases not matched to a gene: 16. Supplemented by reference TRBV2 and TRBJ2-4, the full variable domain reads EPEVTQTPSHQVTQMGQEVILRCVPISNHLYFYWYRQILGQKVEFLVSFYNNEISEKSEIFDDQFSVERPDGSNFTLKIRSTKLEDSAMYFCASSPPNSGGVDFKNIQYFGAGTRLSVL.

The chain uses TRBV28 and TRBJ1-4, with D maybe TRBD1 (5 bases). V lost 6 bases and J lost 4, with 15 bases in between. CDR1 and CDR2 from the germline V gene are MDHEN and SYDVKM. This CDR3 is built from 15 residues. CDR3 in DNA: TGTGCCAGCAGAGGTGGGGGGACTATTAATGAAAAACTGTTTTTT. Translating it yields CASRGGGTINEKLFF.

The chain employs TRBV6-6 and TRBJ1-2; D is perhaps TRBD1 (6 bases). Per germline, CDR1 MNHNY and CDR2 SVGAGI (reference sequence). The CDR3 loop spans 13 amino acids. Trimming shortened V by 5 bases and J by 4 bases, and 11 bases separated the two germline ends. CDR3 DNA: TGTGCCAGCAGTGGGGACATATCCTATGGCTACACCTTC. Amino acid sequence: CASSGDISYGYTF.

The CDR3, as DNA: TGTGCCAGTAGTATTTACAGGGGGCTACTTTTTAGCACAGATACGCAGTATTTT. This sequence encodes CASSIYRGLLFSTDTQYF. The chain joins TRBV19 to TRBJ2-3, with 9 nucleotides matching TRBD1. The V segment lost 3 bases and the J segment 0 bases; nucleotides outside the gene matches: 10. The CDR3 contains 18 residues. CDR1 is LNHDA and CDR2 is SQIVND in the germline V gene (reference sequence).

The rearrangement links TRBV5-6 to TRBJ1-1, with D perhaps TRBD1 (5 bases). Germline CDR1 reads SGHDT; CDR2 reads YYEEEE. V gave up 2 bases and J gave up 5 bases, with 25 bases separating them. The CDR3 contains 18 residues. CDR3 loop: CASSFSGTVLISTTEAFF. The CDR3 DNA reads TGTGCCAGCAGCTTCTCCGGGACTGTTTTGATAAGTACGACTGAAGCTTTCTTT.

The rearrangement links TRBV28 to TRBJ1-2; D not resolved. CDR1 and CDR2 (germline): MDHEN, SYDVKM. The V end lost 5 bases, the J end lost 0 bases, and 16 bases lay between the germline ends. CDR3 length: 16 amino acids. The CDR3 region is CASSVPSGRSNYGYTF. CDR3 DNA sequence: TGTGCCAGCAGTGTACCCTCAGGCAGGTCTAACTATGGCTACACCTTC.

The chain uses TRBV7-2 and TRBJ2-5; D unclear. The germline V and J ends were trimmed by 7 bases and 3 bases, with 9 bases remaining between them. The CDR3 has 12 residues. The germline V gene encodes CDR1 SGHTA and CDR2 FQGNSA. CDR3 bases: TGTGCCAGCACCCGCGGAGAAGAGACCCAGTACTTC. Translating it yields CASTRGEETQYF.

Only a few counts were recorded for this clone. The chain is built from TRBV4-2 and TRBJ1-1, with 7 bases fitting TRBD1. This CDR3 is built from 14 residues. Germline CDR1 is LGHNA and CDR2 is YNFKEQ. V was clipped by 0 bases and J by 4 bases; unmatched bases: 2. The CDR3 nucleotides read TGTGCCAGCAGCCAAGATAACAGGGGCACTGAAGCTTTCTTT. Translation: CASSQDNRGTEAFF.

This clone was detected only a few times. J is TRBJ1-6 and V is TRBV5-4; D not certain. The length of the CDR3 is 15 residues. Germline lookup yields CDR1 SGHNT and CDR2 YYREEE (reference sequence). Trimming took off 3 bases at V and 5 bases at J, with 12 bases between the two ends. The CDR3 region has the DNA TGTGCCAGCAGCTCCTACCGAAATCATAATTCACCCCTCCACTTT. Translating gives CASSSYRNHNSPLHF.

This clone was counted only a few times. V usage is TRBV7-3 and J usage is TRBJ2-2; D is perhaps TRBD1 (6 bases). Germline V lookup: CDR1 SGHTA, CDR2 FQGTGA. Trimming stripped 0 bases from V and 4 bases from J, with 12 bases between. The CDR3 sequence is 16 residues long. Written as DNA, the CDR3 is TGTGCCAGCAGCTTAACGTTAGGGGGACGCACCGGGGAGCTGTTTTTT. This codes for CASSLTLGGRTGELFF.

The chain carries TRBV7-9 and TRBJ1-4; weak D call: TRBD1 (6 bases). There are 15 residues in the CDR3. With 3 bases removed from V and 7 bases from J, the gap between germline ends came to 15 bases. The germline V gene has CDR1 SEHNR and CDR2 FQNEAQ (reference sequence). In DNA, the CDR3 is TGTGCCAGCAGCTTGGGGGCTGTTGGGGGTGAAAAACTGTTTTTT. This gives the protein CASSLGAVGGEKLFF.

J is TRBJ2-7 and V is TRBV5-1; tentative D call: TRBD1 (5 bases). The CDR3 length is 14 residues. Germline CDR1 reads SGHRS; CDR2 reads YFSETQ. V dropped 4 bases and J dropped 3 bases, with 14 bases sitting between them. CDR3 residues: CASSAGHGVYEQYF. In nucleotides, the CDR3 is TGCGCCAGCAGCGCCGGACACGGAGTCTACGAGCAGTACTTC.

The rearrangement joins TRBV4-3 to TRBJ1-2; 8 nucleotides line up with TRBD1. The germline CDR1 and CDR2 sequences are LGHNA and YSLEER. V lost 3 bases to trimming and J lost 3 bases; unmatched junction nucleotides: 3. CDR3 length equals 14 residues. The CDR3 region has the DNA TGCGCCAGCAGCCATCAGGACAGGGACTATGGCTACACCTTC. It specifies CASSHQDRDYGYTF.

This chain joins TRBV7-3 and TRBJ2-7, with 14 bases lining up with TRBD2. The V gene end was trimmed by 6 bases and the J gene end by 2 bases; junction bases not matched to a gene: 9. Germline CDR1 is SGHTA and CDR2 is FQGTGA. This CDR3 is built from 17 residues. The CDR3 nucleotides are TGTGCCAGCAGTGAGACCGGGACTAGCGGGGGAGCCTACGAGCAGTACTTC. It translates to CASSETGTSGGAYEQYF.

The chain has TRBV28 and TRBJ2-3; D unclear. Trimming removed 2 bases at V and 6 bases at J, with 9 bases between. The CDR3 has 13 amino acids. Germline V lookup: CDR1 MDHEN, CDR2 SYDVKM. The CDR3: CASSLRSGDTQYF. The DNA of the CDR3 is TGTGCCAGCAGTTTAAGGTCCGGGGATACGCAGTATTTT.

There are a few counts of this clone. The chain couples TRBV7-3 to TRBJ2-3, with TRBD2 matching over 9 bases. CDR1 SGHTA and CDR2 FQGTGA come from the germline V gene. V lost 5 bases, J lost 0 bases, and 9 bases stayed unmatched. The CDR3 covers 17 residues. CDR3: CASSQGASGASTDTQYF. The CDR3 nucleotides are TGTGCCAGCAGCCAAGGGGCTAGCGGGGCTAGCACAGATACGCAGTATTTT. Complete variable domain (other parts from reference TRBV7-3 and TRBJ2-3): GAGVSQTPSNKVTEKGKYVELRCDPISGHTALYWYRQSLGQGPEFLIYFQGTGAADDSGLPNDRFFAVRPEGSVSTLKIQRTERGDSAVYLCASSQGASGASTDTQYFGPGTRLTVL.

The rearrangement uses TRBV9 and TRBJ2-2, with TRBD1 as a possible D gene (5 bases). Germline loops: CDR1 SGDLS, CDR2 YYNGEE. Trimming stripped 1 base from V and 6 bases from J, with 7 bases between. The CDR3 runs to 13 residues. CDR3 nucleotide sequence: TGTGCCAGCAGCGTATTAGGGGCCGGGGAGCTGTTTTTT. Translating gives CASSVLGAGELFF.

This clone was counted a single time. This chain links TRBV30 with TRBJ2-5; D remains unclear. V was trimmed by 0 bases and J by 1 base, leaving 9 bases between them. Germline CDR1 and CDR2: GTSNPN and SVGIG (reference sequence). The CDR3 consists of 14 residues. Here the CDR3 DNA reads TGTGCCTGGAGTGTACTGAACAGCCAAGAGACCCAGTACTTC. Its protein is CAWSVLNSQETQYF.

This clone came up once. The gene calls are TRBV15 and TRBJ2-5; a possible D gene is TRBD2 (5 bases). With the DNA end fitting TRBJ2-7 better, the J assignment may be wrong. CDR1 is LNHNV, CDR2 YYDKDF, per germline (reference sequence). The CDR3 has 12 residues. CDR3 coding DNA: TGTGCCACCAGCAGACCGGGGTACGAGCAGTACTTC. It translates to CATSRPGYEQYF.

This clone was seen a few times. The CDR3 reads CASSPPGYNEQFF. The CDR3 coding sequence is TGTGCCAGTAGCCCCCCGGGGTACAATGAGCAGTTCTTC. The gene calls are TRBV19 and TRBJ2-1; D possibly corresponds to TRBD2 (5 bases). V lost 6 bases and J lost 4, with 10 bases in between. CDR1 and CDR2 (germline): LNHDA, SQIVND (reference sequence). CDR3 length: 13 residues.

This chain uses TRBV27 with TRBJ2-1, with 11 bases identical to TRBD1. J was trimmed by 7 bases and V by 5 bases; bases with no gene match: 13. The CDR3 loop spans 17 amino acids. In germline, CDR1 is MNHEY, CDR2 SMNVEV (reference sequence). The chain's CDR3 is CASSVLPGTGGKNEQFF. CDR3 nucleotide sequence: TGTGCCAGCAGTGTTCTACCCGGGACAGGGGGTAAGAATGAGCAGTTCTTC.